A selection of T cell receptor beta chains follows, all from one sample in a study of control samples from healthy donors and cancer patients. Profiled with immunoSEQ multiplex PCR; TCRdb holds only in-frame clones, not every one. The sample includes about 140,000 clones, just over 85% of them seen just once. Sequencing was performed on blood. The receptors were sampled from a man younger than 30 in good health. CDR3s leave out the opening cysteine and the closing phenylalanine or tryptophan. Fields, in order: V gene, J gene, CDR3 protein.

V gene: TRBV6-5; J gene: TRBJ2-6; CDR3 protein: AGRTGGSGANVLT
V gene: TRBV5-6; J gene: TRBJ2-5; CDR3 protein: ASSLYLSGGAQETQY
V gene: TRBV4-2; J gene: TRBJ2-7; CDR3 protein: ASSLGQGNVVGYEQY
V gene: TRBV2; J gene: TRBJ1-1; CDR3 protein: ASPGALNTEAF
V gene: TRBV5-6; J gene: TRBJ2-2; CDR3 protein: ASSQGTWAGELF
V gene: TRBV5-1; J gene: TRBJ2-3; CDR3 protein: ASSLGTSTDTQY
V gene: TRBV5-5; J gene: TRBJ2-2; CDR3 protein: ASSQTVNTGELF
V gene: TRBV6-1; J gene: TRBJ1-3; CDR3 protein: ASSERGVYTIY
V gene: TRBV6-5; J gene: TRBJ2-7; CDR3 protein: ASSYGGAVNEQY
V gene: TRBV2; J gene: TRBJ2-3; CDR3 protein: ASSASDTQY
V gene: TRBV12-1; J gene: TRBJ1-3; CDR3 protein: ASSPDRGAIY
V gene: TRBV3-1/TRBV3-2; J gene: TRBJ1-4; CDR3 protein: ASSPRVPVGEKLF
V gene: TRBV15; J gene: TRBJ1-5; CDR3 protein: ATSRDRRATSSNQPQH
V gene: TRBV4-3; J gene: TRBJ1-6; CDR3 protein: ASSQAQTPSPLH
V gene: TRBV18; J gene: TRBJ1-4; CDR3 protein: ASSGATNEKLF
V gene: TRBV24-1; J gene: TRBJ2-1; CDR3 protein: ATGVISTNEQF
V gene: TRBV27; J gene: TRBJ1-1; CDR3 protein: ASSIGTGGGEAF
V gene: TRBV29-1; J gene: TRBJ2-7; CDR3 protein: SVELEGGQY
V gene: TRBV5-6; J gene: TRBJ2-7; CDR3 protein: ASMKEPGTYEQY
V gene: TRBV27; J gene: TRBJ2-7; CDR3 protein: ASGPGASYEQY
V gene: TRBV6-5; J gene: TRBJ2-1; CDR3 protein: ATSPGTGDYNEQF
V gene: TRBV4-3; J gene: TRBJ2-3; CDR3 protein: ASSQHTSGGNTQY
V gene: TRBV5-1; J gene: TRBJ2-3; CDR3 protein: ASSLDRSSTDTQY
V gene: TRBV7-9; J gene: TRBJ1-6; CDR3 protein: ASSKPGRGNSPLH
V gene: TRBV6-1; J gene: TRBJ1-5; CDR3 protein: ASSESDLRPQH
V gene: TRBV6-2/TRBV6-3; J gene: TRBJ1-1; CDR3 protein: ASGFLVNTEAF
V gene: TRBV5-8; J gene: TRBJ1-1; CDR3 protein: ASSLGDRTGHDF
V gene: TRBV6-4; J gene: TRBJ2-1; CDR3 protein: ASSDGTNNEQF
V gene: TRBV7-2; J gene: TRBJ2-7; CDR3 protein: ASSQGQAREQY
V gene: TRBV28; J gene: TRBJ1-2; CDR3 protein: ASSLWGRDPGYT
V gene: TRBV12-3/TRBV12-4; J gene: TRBJ2-1; CDR3 protein: ASSSGYNEQF
V gene: TRBV28; J gene: TRBJ2-2; CDR3 protein: ASSLGAGGNTGELF